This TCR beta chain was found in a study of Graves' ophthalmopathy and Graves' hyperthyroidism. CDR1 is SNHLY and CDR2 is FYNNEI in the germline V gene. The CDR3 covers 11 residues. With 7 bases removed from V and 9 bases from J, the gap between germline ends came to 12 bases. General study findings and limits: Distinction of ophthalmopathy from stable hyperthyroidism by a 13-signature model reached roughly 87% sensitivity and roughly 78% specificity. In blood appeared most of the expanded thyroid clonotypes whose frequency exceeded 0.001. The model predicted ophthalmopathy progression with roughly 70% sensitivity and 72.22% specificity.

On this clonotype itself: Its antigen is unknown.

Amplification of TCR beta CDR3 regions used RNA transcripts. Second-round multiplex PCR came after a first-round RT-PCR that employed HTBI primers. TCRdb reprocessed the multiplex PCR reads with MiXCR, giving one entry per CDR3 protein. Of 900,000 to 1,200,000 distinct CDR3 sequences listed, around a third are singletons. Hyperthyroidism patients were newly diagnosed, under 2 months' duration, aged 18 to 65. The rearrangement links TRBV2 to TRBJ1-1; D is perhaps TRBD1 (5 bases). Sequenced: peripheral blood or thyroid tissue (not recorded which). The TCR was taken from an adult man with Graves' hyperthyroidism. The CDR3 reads CASKGQGQAFF. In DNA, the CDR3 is TGTGCCAGCAAGGGGCAGGGCCAAGCTTTCTTT.